This record concerns one T cell receptor (beta chain) sequence. Its antigen is still unknown. This sample includes further DNA sequences coding for the same CDR3. The sample comes from a study of shared clonotypes between healthy human individuals. Overall study: Samples came from a couple of female and a few male donors aged 18 to 49.

The germline V gene has CDR1 MDHEN and CDR2 SYDVKM. CDR3 length equals 13 residues. V shed 5 bases and J shed 2 bases, with 9 bases lying between them. Study conclusions and caveats: The authors sampled blood alone, and tissue repertoires likely differ. Sequencing depth was expected to influence donor clonotype sharing.

The deep-level immunoSEQ assay was used. Here immunoSEQ multiplex PCR was the method, and the copy in TCRdb shows in-frame clones only, minus some. The sample records roughly 2,500,000 clones, 93% being singletons. The origin of this receptor is a man aged 18 to 35 in good health. Some clones in this sample may be carry-over from other donors' samples. The rearrangement uses TRBV28 and TRBJ1-2, with unresolved D. Sequencing used naive CD4+ T cells from PBMCs. As for subset: CD45RA+ positively selected. CDR3 region: CASSLGGNYGYTF. Written as DNA, the CDR3 is TGTGCCAGCAGTCTCGGTGGGAACTATGGCTACACCTTC.